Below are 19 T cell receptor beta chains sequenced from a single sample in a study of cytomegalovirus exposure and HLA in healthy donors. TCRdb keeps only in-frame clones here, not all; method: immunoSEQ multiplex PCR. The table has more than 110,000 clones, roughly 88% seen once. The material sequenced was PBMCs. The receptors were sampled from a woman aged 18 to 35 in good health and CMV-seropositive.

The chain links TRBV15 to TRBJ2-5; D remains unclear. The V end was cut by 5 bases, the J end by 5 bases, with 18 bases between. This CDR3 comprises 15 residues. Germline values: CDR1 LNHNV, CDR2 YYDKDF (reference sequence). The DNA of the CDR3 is TGTGCCACCAGCCGGTCTGGGCTCCTGTGGGAGACCCAGTACTTC. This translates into CATSRSGLLWETQYF.

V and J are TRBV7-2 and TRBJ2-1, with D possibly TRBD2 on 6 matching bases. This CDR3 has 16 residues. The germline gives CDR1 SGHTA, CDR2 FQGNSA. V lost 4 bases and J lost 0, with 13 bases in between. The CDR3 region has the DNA TGTGCCAGCAGCTCCCCTGGGGGGATCTCCTACAATGAGCAGTTCTTC. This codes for CASSSPGGISYNEQFF. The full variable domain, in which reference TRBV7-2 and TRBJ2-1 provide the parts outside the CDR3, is GAGVSQSPSNKVTEKGKDVELRCDPISGHTALYWYRQSLGQGLEFLIYFQGNSAPDKSGLPSDRFSAERTGGSVSTLTIQRTQQEDSAVYLCASSSPGGISYNEQFFGPGTRLTVL.

The CDR3 sequence: CASSLGAGTGLYEQYF. Here the CDR3 DNA reads TGTGCCAGCAGCTTGGGAGCCGGGACAGGGTTATACGAGCAGTACTTC. J is TRBJ2-7 and V is TRBV5-6; 9 positions agree with TRBD1. Germline values: CDR1 SGHDT, CDR2 YYEEEE. This CDR3 region has 16 residues. V was pared by 0 bases and J by 4 bases, with 8 bases of the junction left unmatched.

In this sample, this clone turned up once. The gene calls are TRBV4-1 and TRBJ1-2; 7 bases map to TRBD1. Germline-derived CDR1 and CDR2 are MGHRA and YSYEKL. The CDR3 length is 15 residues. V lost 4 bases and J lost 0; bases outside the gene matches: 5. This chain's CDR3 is CASSLSGTANYGYTF. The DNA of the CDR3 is TGCGCCAGCAGCCTATCCGGGACAGCTAACTATGGCTACACCTTC.

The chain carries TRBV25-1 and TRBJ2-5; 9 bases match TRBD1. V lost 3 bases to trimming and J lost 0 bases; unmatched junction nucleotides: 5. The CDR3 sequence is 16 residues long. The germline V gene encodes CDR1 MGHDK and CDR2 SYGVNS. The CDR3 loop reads CASSEGTGLYQETQYF. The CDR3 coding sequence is TGTGCCAGCAGTGAGGGGACAGGGCTTTACCAAGAGACCCAGTACTTC.

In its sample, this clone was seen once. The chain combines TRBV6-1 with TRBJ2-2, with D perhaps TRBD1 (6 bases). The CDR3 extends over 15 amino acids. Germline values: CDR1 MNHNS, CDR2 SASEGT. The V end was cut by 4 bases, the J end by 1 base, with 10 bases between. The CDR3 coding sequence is TGTGCCAGCAGTGTGGGGGCGGGGAACACCGGGGAGCTGTTTTTT. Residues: CASSVGAGNTGELFF.

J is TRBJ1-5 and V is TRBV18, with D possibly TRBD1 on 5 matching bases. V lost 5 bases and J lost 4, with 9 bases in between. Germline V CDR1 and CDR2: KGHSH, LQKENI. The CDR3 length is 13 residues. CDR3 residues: CASSLTVNQPQHF. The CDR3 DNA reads TGTGCCAGCTCATTGACAGTTAATCAGCCCCAGCATTTT.

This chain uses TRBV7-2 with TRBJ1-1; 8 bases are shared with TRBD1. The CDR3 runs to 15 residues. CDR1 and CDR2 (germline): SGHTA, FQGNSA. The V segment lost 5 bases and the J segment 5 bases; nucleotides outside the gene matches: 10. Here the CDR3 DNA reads TGTGCCAGCAGCCCAGGGACAGGTAGGGTAACTGAAGCTTTCTTT. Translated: CASSPGTGRVTEAFF.

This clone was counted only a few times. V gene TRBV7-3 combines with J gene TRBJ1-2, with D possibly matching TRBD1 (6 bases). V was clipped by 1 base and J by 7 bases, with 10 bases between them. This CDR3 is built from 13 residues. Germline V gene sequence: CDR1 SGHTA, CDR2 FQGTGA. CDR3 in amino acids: CASSLMGASGYTF. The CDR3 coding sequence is TGTGCCAGCAGCTTAATGGGGGCGAGTGGCTACACCTTC.

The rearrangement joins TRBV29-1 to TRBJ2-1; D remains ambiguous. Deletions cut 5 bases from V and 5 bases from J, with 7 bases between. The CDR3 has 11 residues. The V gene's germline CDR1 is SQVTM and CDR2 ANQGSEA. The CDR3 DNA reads TGCAGCGTTCACGAGAACAATGAGCAGTTCTTC. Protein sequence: CSVHENNEQFF.

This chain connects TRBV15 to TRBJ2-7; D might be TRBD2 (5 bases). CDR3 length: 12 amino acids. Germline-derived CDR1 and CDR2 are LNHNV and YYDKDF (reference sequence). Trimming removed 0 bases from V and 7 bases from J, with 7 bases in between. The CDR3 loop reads CATSRDRGEQYF. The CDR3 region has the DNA TGTGCCACCAGCAGAGATCGGGGTGAGCAGTACTTC.

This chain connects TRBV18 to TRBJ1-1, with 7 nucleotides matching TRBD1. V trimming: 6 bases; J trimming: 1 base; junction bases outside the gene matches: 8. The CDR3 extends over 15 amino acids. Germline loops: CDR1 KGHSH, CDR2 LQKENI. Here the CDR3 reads CASSLQGGTNTEAFF. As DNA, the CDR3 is TGTGCCAGCTCCCTGCAGGGGGGTACGAACACTGAAGCTTTCTTT.

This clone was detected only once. CDR3 DNA: TGCGCCAGCAGCTTGGAGAGACTAGCCTACAATGAGCAGTTCTTC. This encodes CASSLERLAYNEQFF. The chain carries TRBV5-1 and TRBJ2-1; weak D call: TRBD2 (6 bases). Trimming cost V 0 bases and J 2 bases, with 9 bases left between them. The germline CDR1 and CDR2 sequences are SGHRS and YFSETQ. The CDR3 runs to 15 residues.

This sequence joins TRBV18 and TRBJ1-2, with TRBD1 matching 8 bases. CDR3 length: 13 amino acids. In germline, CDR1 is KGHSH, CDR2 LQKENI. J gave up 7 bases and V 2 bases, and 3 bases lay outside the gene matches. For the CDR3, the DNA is TGTGCCAGCTCACCAGACAGGGGAGCTGGCTACACCTTC. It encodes CASSPDRGAGYTF.

The CDR3 nucleotides read TGTGCCAGTAGTATTGAAGCGGTGACCAAAAACATTCAGTACTTC. As protein: CASSIEAVTKNIQYF. The chain is built from TRBV19 and TRBJ2-4; a possible D gene is TRBD2 (5 bases). CDR3 length equals 15 residues. CDR1 and CDR2 (germline): LNHDA, SQIVND (reference sequence). Trimming shortened V by 3 bases and J by 2 bases, and 11 bases separated the two germline ends.

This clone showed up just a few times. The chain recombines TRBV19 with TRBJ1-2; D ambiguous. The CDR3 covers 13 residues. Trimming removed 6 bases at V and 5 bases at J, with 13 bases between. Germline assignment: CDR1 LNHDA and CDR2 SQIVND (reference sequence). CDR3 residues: CASSEPIEYGYTF. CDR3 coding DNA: TGTGCCAGTAGCGAGCCTATTGAATATGGCTACACCTTC.

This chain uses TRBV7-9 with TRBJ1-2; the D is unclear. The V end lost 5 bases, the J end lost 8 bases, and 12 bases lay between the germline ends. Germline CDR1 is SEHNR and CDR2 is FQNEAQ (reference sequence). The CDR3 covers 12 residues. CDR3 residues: CASSPTREGYTF. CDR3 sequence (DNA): TGTGCCAGCAGCCCAACCCGGGAGGGCTACACCTTC. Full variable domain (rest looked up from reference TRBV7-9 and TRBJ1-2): DTGVSQNPRHKITKRGQNVTFRCDPISEHNRLYWYRQTLGQGPEFLTYFQNEAQLEKSRLLSDRFSAERPKGSFSTLEIQRTEQGDSAMYLCASSPTREGYTFGSGTRLTVV.

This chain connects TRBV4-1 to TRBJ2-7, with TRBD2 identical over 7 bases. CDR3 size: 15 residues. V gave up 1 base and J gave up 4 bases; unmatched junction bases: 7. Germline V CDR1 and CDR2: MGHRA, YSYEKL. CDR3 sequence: CASSQGLAEVYEQYF. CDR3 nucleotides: TGCGCCAGCAGCCAAGGGCTAGCGGAAGTATACGAGCAGTACTTC.

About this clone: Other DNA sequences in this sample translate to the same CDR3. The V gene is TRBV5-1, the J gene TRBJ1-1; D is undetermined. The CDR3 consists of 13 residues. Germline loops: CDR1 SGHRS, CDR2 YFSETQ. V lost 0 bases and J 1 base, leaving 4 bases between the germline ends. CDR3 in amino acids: CASSLDRNTEAFF. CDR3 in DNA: TGCGCCAGCAGCTTGGACAGGAACACTGAAGCTTTCTTT.